Following are 6 T cell receptor beta chains from one sample sequenced in a study of T cells in Graves' hyperthyroidism and ophthalmopathy. The investigators amplified TCR beta CDR3 regions from RNA transcripts. A set of HTBI primers served as the primers for a first-round RT-PCR of the TCR CDR3. One entry per CDR3 protein results from TCRdb running MiXCR on the multiplex PCR reads. The table records a few hundred thousand distinct CDR3 sequences, more than 20% of them present only once. Input material: blood. Receptor source: a man aged 18 to 29 with Graves' hyperthyroidism.

This chain uses TRBV24-1 with TRBJ2-5; 9 bases are shared with TRBD2. This CDR3 is 15 amino acids long. V trimming: 5 bases; J trimming: 2 bases; junction bases outside the gene matches: 5. The germline gives CDR1 KGHDR, CDR2 SFDVKD. CDR3 residues: CATSVSGGAQETQYF. CDR3 bases: TGTGCCACCAGTGTTAGCGGGGGAGCACAAGAGACCCAGTACTTC.

The table lists this clonotype with many counts. The J gene is TRBJ1-5, the V gene TRBV20-1; 7 bases are a match to TRBD1. The CDR3 is made up of 15 amino acids. The germline gives CDR1 DFQATT, CDR2 SNEGSKA (reference sequence). The V and J ends lost 5 bases and 1 base, in that order; junction bases with no gene match: 8. The CDR3 region is CSAPGGLSSNQPQHF. DNA for the CDR3: TGCAGTGCTCCAGGGGGGCTGTCGAGCAATCAGCCCCAGCATTTT.

This rearrangement joins TRBV28 to TRBJ2-7; 8 bases agree with TRBD2. Germline V lookup: CDR1 MDHEN, CDR2 SYDVKM. This CDR3 region has 18 residues. V dropped 2 bases and J dropped 8; count of bases not matched to a gene: 20. CDR3 amino acids: CASSLRHRVGSGTGKQYF. The DNA for the CDR3 is TGTGCCAGCAGTTTACGGCACAGGGTGGGTAGCGGGACGGGGAAGCAGTACTTC.

The table lists this clonotype with many counts. This chain uses TRBV12-3 or TRBV12-4 with TRBJ2-5; 7 positions match TRBD1. The CDR3 consists of 13 residues. Losses at the gene ends were 5 bases for V and 5 bases for J; bases not matched to a gene: 5. The CDR3 bases are TGTGCCAGCAGTCCGGACAGGCTGGAGACCCAGTACTTC. It yields the protein CASSPDRLETQYF.

This clonotype came up many times. The rearrangement uses TRBV7-2 and TRBJ1-2; D is undetermined. CDR1 and CDR2 from the germline V gene are SGHTA and FQGNSA. Between the trimmed V and J ends, which lost 5 bases and 6 bases, there was a span of 7 bases. There are 11 residues in the CDR3. The CDR3 DNA is TGTGCCAGCAGCCCGGAGGATGGCTACACCTTC. This codes for CASSPEDGYTF.

This clonotype was recorded at least ten times. V is TRBV6-1 and J is TRBJ2-7, with D perhaps matching TRBD2 (5 bases). The CDR3 runs to 15 residues. The germline CDR1 and CDR2 sequences are MNHNS and SASEGT. Between the trimmed V and J ends, which lost 5 bases and 2 bases, there was a span of 16 bases. The CDR3 DNA reads TGTGCCAGCAGTAGGATCATGGACGGGACCTACGAGCAGTACTTC. It encodes CASSRIMDGTYEQYF.